This paragraph covers one T cell receptor (beta chain) sequence. Sequenced by immunoSEQ multiplex PCR; TCRdb stores in-frame clones only, minus some. The sample has over 90,000 clones, about 90% seen once. The source of the sample is a study of control samples from healthy donors and cancer patients. The CDR3 spans 14 residues. The V and J ends lost 7 bases and 7 bases, in that order; junction bases with no gene match: 9. In germline, CDR1 is MNHEY, CDR2 SVGAGI. This TCR came from a woman between 18 and 29 years old in good health. Source material: blood. The chain combines TRBV6-5 with TRBJ1-5; 8 positions agree with TRBD1. The DNA for the CDR3 is TGTGCCAGCACCGAAGACAGGGGCAGCCAGCCCCAGCATTTT. This encodes CASTEDRGSQPQHF.